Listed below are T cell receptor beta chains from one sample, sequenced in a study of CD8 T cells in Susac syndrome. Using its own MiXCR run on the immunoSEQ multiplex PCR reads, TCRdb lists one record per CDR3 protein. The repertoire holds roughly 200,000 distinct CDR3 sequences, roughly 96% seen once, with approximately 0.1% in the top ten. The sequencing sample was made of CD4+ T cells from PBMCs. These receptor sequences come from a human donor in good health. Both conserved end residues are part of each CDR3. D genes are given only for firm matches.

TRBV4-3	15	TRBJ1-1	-	CASSHEFARGPEAFF	TGCGCCAGCAGCCATGAGTTCGCGAGAGGCCCTGAAGCTTTCTTT
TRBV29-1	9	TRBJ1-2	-	CSEGTGYTF	TGCAGCGAGGGGACCGGCTACACCTTC
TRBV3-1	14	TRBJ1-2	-	CASSQETGDYGYTF	TGTGCCAGCAGCCAAGAGACCGGGGACTATGGCTACACCTTC
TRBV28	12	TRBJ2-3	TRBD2	CASSSGSDTQYF	TGTGCCAGCAGTAGCGGGAGCGATACGCAGTATTTT
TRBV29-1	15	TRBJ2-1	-	CSVVTTEDFTNEQFF	TGCAGCGTCGTGACGACTGAGGACTTTACGAATGAGCAGTTCTTC
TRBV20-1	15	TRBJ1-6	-	CSASSRQSYNSPLHF	TGCAGTGCTAGTTCCAGACAGAGTTATAATTCACCCCTCCACTTT
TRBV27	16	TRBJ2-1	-	CASSPRWVTIGDEQFF	TGTGCCAGCAGCCCCAGGTGGGTAACCATCGGGGATGAGCAGTTCTTC
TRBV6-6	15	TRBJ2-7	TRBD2	CASSHPTSGLYEQYF	TGTGCCAGCAGCCATCCAACTAGCGGATTATACGAGCAGTACTTC
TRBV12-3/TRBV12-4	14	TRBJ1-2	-	CATTPSTSNWGYTF	TGTGCCACCACCCCTTCAACTAGCAACTGGGGCTACACCTTC
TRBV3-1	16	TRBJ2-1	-	CASSPQPQGARNEQFF	TGTGCCAGCAGCCCCCAACCCCAAGGAGCTCGCAATGAGCAGTTCTTC
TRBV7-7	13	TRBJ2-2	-	CASSRGPTGELFF	TGTGCTAGCAGCCGGGGTCCGACCGGGGAGCTGTTTTTT
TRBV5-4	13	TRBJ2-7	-	CASSPVGRDEQYF	TGTGCCAGCAGCCCAGTAGGTAGGGACGAGCAGTACTTC
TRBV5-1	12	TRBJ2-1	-	CAITGWDNEQFF	TGCGCCATCACAGGGTGGGACAATGAGCAGTTCTTC
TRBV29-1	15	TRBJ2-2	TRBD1	CSVHRDRPNTGELFF	TGCAGCGTTCACCGGGACAGGCCGAACACCGGGGAGCTGTTTTTT